The 20 T cell receptor beta chains presented below share a single source sample, sequenced in a study of blood T cell repertoires in COVID-19. The repertoire was sequenced with immunoSEQ multiplex PCR; TCRdb's copy has only in-frame clones and lacks some. The sample has over 60,000 clones; just under 90% are singletons. Sequenced sample: peripheral blood. These receptors originate from a woman older than 75 with active COVID-19.

This chain uses TRBV11-2 with TRBJ2-1; TRBD1 is a possible D gene (5 bases). Germline CDR1 reads SGHAT; CDR2 reads FQNNGV. This CDR3 comprises 14 residues. The ends were cut back, 1 base at V and 7 bases at J, with 11 bases in the middle. The CDR3 here is CASSLVAGKNEQFF. CDR3 sequence (DNA): TGTGCCAGCAGCTTAGTTGCAGGGAAGAATGAGCAGTTCTTC.

Here the CDR3 DNA reads TGTGCCAGCAGTAGGGAACAGGGGGCCTATGGCTACACCTTC. It yields the protein CASSREQGAYGYTF. The V and J genes are TRBV6-6 and TRBJ1-2; 9 positions match TRBD1. The germline gives CDR1 MNHNY, CDR2 SVGAGI (reference sequence). This CDR3 spans 14 amino acids. With 5 bases clipped from V and 4 bases from J, the junction kept 5 bases outside the gene matches.

V is TRBV7-3 and J is TRBJ2-2; tentatively, D is TRBD2 (6 bases). In germline, CDR1 is SGHTA, CDR2 FQGTGA. The CDR3 totals 15 residues. V lost 5 bases, J lost 7 bases, and 17 bases lay in between. CDR3 sequence (DNA): TGTGCCAGCAGCCTCACAAGGAGGGCCGGCGGGGAGCTGTTTTTT. Amino acid sequence: CASSLTRRAGGELFF.

This clone was detected a few times. The chain has TRBV27 and TRBJ2-3, with D possibly being TRBD2 (7 bases). The CDR3 length is 14 residues. Per the germline V gene, CDR1 is MNHEY and CDR2 is SMNVEV (reference sequence). The V end was cut by 2 bases, the J end by 2 bases, with 8 bases between. CDR3 DNA: TGTGCCAGCAGTTTAGGGGGGGCCACAGATACGCAGTATTTT. It encodes CASSLGGATDTQYF.

V usage is TRBV18 and J usage is TRBJ1-2; possibly TRBD1 for D (6 bases). The CDR3 is 14 amino acids. CDR1 KGHSH and CDR2 LQKENI come from the germline V gene. Trimming removed 2 bases at V and 1 base at J, with 8 bases between. CDR3 sequence (DNA): TGTGCCAGCTCACCAGTACAGGGTAACTATGGCTACACCTTC. It yields the protein CASSPVQGNYGYTF.

The rearrangement uses TRBV4-2 and TRBJ2-3, with D perhaps TRBD1 (5 bases). CDR3 length equals 15 residues. The germline V and J ends were trimmed by 1 base and 5 bases, with 13 bases remaining between them. Germline values: CDR1 LGHNA, CDR2 YNFKEQ. CDR3 amino acids: CASSQGQQGVDTQYF. The CDR3 nucleotides are TGTGCCAGCAGCCAAGGGCAGCAAGGGGTAGATACGCAGTATTTT.

V usage is TRBV11-2 and J usage is TRBJ2-3; TRBD2 aligns across 8 bases. V lost 4 bases, J lost 3 bases, and 6 bases stayed unmatched. CDR3 length equals 15 residues. CDR1 SGHAT and CDR2 FQNNGV come from the germline V gene. CDR3: CASSSAGVGTDTQYF. CDR3 coding DNA: TGTGCCAGCAGCTCAGCGGGAGTTGGGACAGATACGCAGTATTTT.

The chain uses TRBV27 and TRBJ1-1; TRBD1 might be the D (6 bases). V was cut by 3 bases and J by 5 bases, with 16 bases left in between. This CDR3 has 15 amino acids. Germline assignment: CDR1 MNHEY and CDR2 SMNVEV (reference sequence). The CDR3 loop is CASSLGGPGTTEAFF. CDR3 in DNA: TGTGCCAGCAGTTTGGGTGGCCCCGGGACAACTGAAGCTTTCTTT.

J is TRBJ2-3 and V is TRBV9, with D perhaps TRBD2 (5 bases). Trimming removed 4 bases at V and 2 bases at J, with 17 bases between. The CDR3 is made up of 16 amino acids. CDR1 and CDR2 (germline): SGDLS, YYNGEE. This CDR3 is CASSSGGGLYTDTQYF. CDR3 sequence (DNA): TGTGCCAGCAGCTCGGGCGGAGGATTATACACAGATACGCAGTATTTT.

The chain has TRBV28 and TRBJ1-4; D ambiguous. V lost 6 bases and J lost 8, with 13 bases in between. CDR1 MDHEN and CDR2 SYDVKM come from the germline V gene. The CDR3 totals 13 residues. CDR3: CASRRGGNEKLFF. The CDR3 nucleotides are TGTGCCAGCAGACGAGGTGGTAACGAAAAACTGTTTTTT.

The rearrangement uses TRBV30 and TRBJ2-7, with D tentatively TRBD2 (6 bases). The CDR3 has 13 residues. V lost 2 bases and J lost 5, with 13 bases in between. Germline-derived CDR1 and CDR2 are GTSNPN and SVGIG (reference sequence). The CDR3 coding sequence is TGTGCCTGGAGTTGGGGGGTGGGAAACGAGCAGTACTTC. This sequence encodes CAWSWGVGNEQYF.

The rearrangement joins TRBV4-1 to TRBJ1-1; D might be TRBD1 (6 bases). The CDR3 has 16 residues. Germline V CDR1 and CDR2: MGHRA, YSYEKL. V shed 1 base and J shed 5 bases, with 17 bases lying between them. In DNA form, the CDR3 reads TGCGCCAGCAGCCAAGGGCCCGGCCAGGGGAGAACTGAAGCTTTCTTT. Its protein is CASSQGPGQGRTEAFF.

V is TRBV28 and J is TRBJ2-2; TRBD1 aligns across 8 bases. Germline V gene sequence: CDR1 MDHEN, CDR2 SYDVKM. Trimming cost V 6 bases and J 1 base; bases outside gene matches: 7. This CDR3 has 16 amino acids. CDR3 nucleotide sequence: TGTGCCAGCAGGGTTCAGGGGGCGCGGAACACCGGGGAGCTGTTTTTT. It specifies CASRVQGARNTGELFF. The full variable domain, in which reference TRBV28 and TRBJ2-2 provide the parts outside the CDR3, is DVKVTQSSRYLVKRTGEKVFLECVQDMDHENMFWYRQDPGLGLRLIYFSYDVKMKEKGDIPEGYSVSREKKERFSLILESASTNQTSMYLCASRVQGARNTGELFFGEGSRLTVL.

This chain joins TRBV5-4 and TRBJ2-1; TRBD1 aligns across 10 bases. Germline V gene lookup returns CDR1 SGHNT and CDR2 YYREEE (reference sequence). The CDR3 sequence is 14 residues long. J was trimmed by 6 bases and V by 7 bases; bases with no gene match: 7. CDR3 coding DNA: TGTGCCAGCGGGATCGACAGGGGGCTCAATGAGCAGTTCTTC. Its translation: CASGIDRGLNEQFF.

The V gene is TRBV5-4, the J gene TRBJ2-7, with D perhaps matching TRBD1 (5 bases). With 0 bases removed from V and 2 bases from J, the gap between germline ends came to 9 bases. CDR3 length: 14 residues. Germline CDR1 SGHNT, CDR2 YYREEE (reference sequence). The CDR3 DNA follows: TGTGCCAGCAGCTTGGGATTGACAGCCTACGAGCAGTACTTC. This encodes CASSLGLTAYEQYF.

V gene TRBV10-3 combines with J gene TRBJ2-5, with 10 bases matching TRBD2. J gave up 5 bases and V 2 bases, and 8 bases lay outside the gene matches. CDR1 ENHRY and CDR2 SYGVKD come from the germline V gene. This CDR3 spans 16 amino acids. CDR3 amino acids: CAISEGAGGMLETQYF. DNA of the CDR3: TGTGCCATCAGTGAGGGAGCGGGGGGGATGTTGGAGACCCAGTACTTC.

The chain joins TRBV10-3 to TRBJ1-1; D is ambiguous. The germline gives CDR1 ENHRY, CDR2 SYGVKD. This CDR3 comprises 14 residues. V was trimmed by 0 bases and J by 1 base, leaving 6 bases between them. In DNA form, the CDR3 reads TGTGCCATCAGTGAGTCCCTCGGGAACACTGAAGCTTTCTTT. Translated, it gives CAISESLGNTEAFF.

The genes are TRBV18 and TRBJ1-5; D is perhaps TRBD1 (5 bases). The CDR3 spans 15 residues. Germline CDR1 reads KGHSH; CDR2 reads LQKENI. Trimming took off 2 bases at V and 7 bases at J, with 15 bases between the two ends. CDR3 DNA sequence: TGTGCCAGCTCACCAAAAGGGGTAAAAGAGCAGCCCCAGCATTTT. This encodes CASSPKGVKEQPQHF.

The chain employs TRBV2 and TRBJ2-1, with 7 positions matching TRBD2. Trimming removed 4 bases from V and 10 bases from J; junction bases left unmatched: 10. The CDR3 runs 14 residues. Germline V gene sequence: CDR1 SNHLY, CDR2 FYNNEI. This CDR3 reads CASSGSSGIQEQFF. The CDR3 DNA reads as TGTGCCAGCAGTGGATCCAGCGGGATACAGGAGCAGTTCTTC.

J is TRBJ1-5 and V is TRBV19, with D possibly TRBD1 on 6 matching bases. V dropped 3 bases and J dropped 7 bases, with 13 bases sitting between them. Germline V gene sequence: CDR1 LNHDA, CDR2 SQIVND (reference sequence). CDR3 size: 14 residues. The CDR3 reads CASSIRGGVQPQHF. For the CDR3, the DNA is TGTGCCAGTAGTATTCGCGGGGGCGTACAGCCCCAGCATTTT.